This TCR beta chain was sequenced during a study of cytomegalovirus exposure and HLA in healthy donors. Study-wide context: Unique TCRs numbering some 77 million, obtained from HLA-typed donors, made up an early data release.

Deletions cut 7 bases from V and 1 base from J, with 14 bases between. The CDR3 is 14 residues long. Germline V gene data show CDR1 as SGHNT and CDR2 as YYREEE (reference sequence). About this clone: The antigen is unknown.

Study-wide results and limits: In vitro testing confirmed three CMV-associated chains as specific for CMV antigens.

Researchers ran the PCR with 60 Vbeta and 13 Jbeta primers. Produced via immunoSEQ multiplex PCR; TCRdb's table is partial and in-frame only. The sample contains around 210,000 clones, roughly 78% of which appear only once. Input material: PBMCs. The chain uses TRBV5-4 and TRBJ1-1; D remains unclear. The sequence derives from a boy under 18 in good health and CMV-seronegative. The DNA of the CDR3 is TGTGCCAGCCGTTGGTGGGCAGGGAACACTGAAGCTTTCTTT. Amino acid sequence: CASRWWAGNTEAFF.